This T cell receptor (beta chain) came from a study of blood T cell repertoires in COVID-19. Study information: Samples of COVID-19 (acute and convalescent) were obtained from the United States, Italy and Spain. PBMCs, B-cell-depleted T cells, or T cells were the source of the cDNA or gDNA that made up the material.

Per the original data handling: Amplification with reference gene primers provided the estimates of nucleated cell counts. Method: immunoSEQ multiplex PCR; TCRdb's copy keeps in-frame clones and lacks some. D and trimming were read from the DNA, whereas the V and J calls and clone size are those reported in that table. The repertoire holds 20,000 to 30,000 clones, with more than 90% as singletons. The clonotype was recovered from a human donor in a cohort sampled during active COVID-19. Sequencing was performed on peripheral blood.

The DNA for the CDR3 is TGTGCTAGTGGTTCCGGACTAGCGGGTAACAATGAGCAGTTCTTC. As protein: CASGSGLAGNNEQFF. The chain has TRBV12-5 and TRBJ2-1; 11 nucleotides align to TRBD2. After removal of 4 bases from V and 5 bases from J, the junction contained 4 bases not matched to a gene. This CDR3 is built from 15 residues. Germline CDR1 LGHNT, CDR2 FRNRAP.